This entry lists 12 T cell receptor beta chains sequenced from one sample in a study of blood T cell repertoires in COVID-19. The protocol was immunoSEQ multiplex PCR, while the TCRdb copy is restricted to in-frame clones and leaves out a portion. Of around 430,000 clones in the sample, approximately 88% were seen once. What was sequenced was peripheral blood. These receptor sequences come from a woman in her fifties or sixties with COVID-19, enrolled during active disease.

The genes are TRBV5-1 and TRBJ2-7; 7 nucleotides agree with TRBD1. Germline loops: CDR1 SGHRS, CDR2 YFSETQ. The CDR3 is 15 amino acids. J gave up 4 bases and V 4 bases, and 11 bases lay outside the gene matches. The CDR3 loop is CASSIRQGDKYEQYF. The DNA of the CDR3 is TGCGCCAGCAGCATAAGACAGGGAGACAAATACGAGCAGTACTTC. Combining the CDR3 with reference TRBV5-1 and TRBJ2-7 gives the whole variable domain KAGVTQTPRYLIKTRGQQVTLSCSPISGHRSVSWYQQTPGQGLQFLFEYFSETQRNKGNFPGRFSGRQFSNSRSEMNVSTLELGDSALYLCASSIRQGDKYEQYFGPGTRLTVT.

The chain carries TRBV28 and TRBJ1-2; TRBD1 aligns across 11 bases. Trimming removed 4 bases from V and 13 bases from J; junction bases left unmatched: 5. This CDR3 region has 12 residues. Germline V gene lookup returns CDR1 MDHEN and CDR2 SYDVKM. CDR3 residues: CASSSGQGAPTF. CDR3 DNA sequence: TGTGCCAGCAGTTCCGGACAGGGGGCCCCCACCTTC.

The chain joins TRBV7-9 to TRBJ2-7, with D possibly matching TRBD1 (6 bases). Trimming pared 5 bases from V and 2 bases from J, leaving 19 bases between. In germline, CDR1 is SEHNR, CDR2 FQNEAQ (reference sequence). CDR3 length: 16 residues. The CDR3 protein is CASSLGDNPRPYEQYF. CDR3 nucleotide sequence: TGTGCCAGCAGCCTAGGGGACAACCCAAGACCCTACGAGCAGTACTTC.

The rearrangement joins TRBV6-9 to TRBJ2-7; D may be TRBD2 (6 bases). Germline CDR1 reads MNHGY; CDR2 reads SVAAGI. Between the trimmed V and J ends, which lost 4 bases and 3 bases, there was a span of 16 bases. The CDR3 runs 15 residues. In DNA, the CDR3 is TGTGCCAGCAGTTCCCCGGGGGTACAGGTCTACGAGCAGTACTTC. This sequence encodes CASSSPGVQVYEQYF.

V is TRBV5-1 and J is TRBJ1-1; D is undetermined. The germline V gene encodes CDR1 SGHRS and CDR2 YFSETQ. The CDR3 consists of 15 residues. Between the trimmed V and J ends, which lost 1 base and 1 base, there was a span of 11 bases. CDR3 amino acids: CASSLLPGRNTEAFF. CDR3 DNA: TGCGCCAGCAGCTTGTTACCGGGAAGGAACACTGAAGCTTTCTTT.

The V and J genes are TRBV15 and TRBJ1-4; D is undetermined. The germline V and J ends were trimmed by 6 bases and 0 bases, with 11 bases remaining between them. Germline V gene sequence: CDR1 LNHNV, CDR2 YYDKDF (reference sequence). The CDR3 spans 15 residues. CDR3 bases: TGTGCCACCAGTTTTAGAACAGCAACTAATGAAAAACTGTTTTTT. It is translated as CATSFRTATNEKLFF.

This chain uses TRBV9 with TRBJ2-1; TRBD2 aligns across 14 bases. CDR1 is SGDLS, CDR2 YYNGEE, per germline. This CDR3 region has 16 residues. The J segment lost 7 bases and the V segment lost 3 bases, leaving 6 bases of the junction unmatched. This chain's CDR3 is CASSARTSGGLNEQFF. CDR3 bases: TGTGCCAGCAGCGCCCGGACTAGCGGGGGGTTAAATGAGCAGTTCTTC.

The V call is TRBV5-6, the J call TRBJ2-3, with 14 bases that match TRBD2. The CDR3 spans 15 residues. With V trimmed by 3 bases and J by 7 bases, 4 bases remained unmatched. From germline, CDR1 is SGHDT and CDR2 YYEEEE. The CDR3 is CASSSRTSGGNTQYF. The CDR3 nucleotides read TGTGCCAGCAGCTCGAGGACTAGCGGGGGGAATACGCAGTATTTT.

The V call is TRBV2, the J call TRBJ2-2; 10 nucleotides align to TRBD2. Germline CDR1 SNHLY, CDR2 FYNNEI. V was clipped by 1 base and J by 4 bases; unmatched bases: 3. The CDR3 length is 16 residues. The CDR3 nucleotides read TGTGCCAGCAGTGAAGAACTAGCGGGACTCACCGGGGAGCTGTTTTTT. It specifies CASSEELAGLTGELFF.

This chain links TRBV3-1 (or the pseudogene TRBV3-2) with TRBJ2-7; perhaps TRBD1 as D (5 bases). V lost 1 base, J lost 3 bases, and 10 bases lay in between. CDR1 is LGHDT and CDR2 is YNNKEL in the germline V gene (reference sequence). The CDR3 is made up of 14 amino acids. CDR3 amino acids: CASSQGVRDYEQYF. The CDR3 DNA reads as TGTGCCAGCAGCCAAGGGGTCAGGGACTACGAGCAGTACTTC.

DNA of the CDR3: TGTGCCAGCAGCTCCAGCGGGGGGTTCGATGAGCAGTTCTTC. It translates to CASSSSGGFDEQFF. The chain carries TRBV7-3 and TRBJ2-1; 9 bases match TRBD2. The V gene's germline CDR1 is SGHTA and CDR2 FQGTGA. The CDR3 consists of 14 residues. V gave up 4 bases and J gave up 8 bases; unmatched junction bases: 6.

This chain connects TRBV6-5 to TRBJ2-1; D remains unclear. The CDR3 has 13 residues. The germline gives CDR1 MNHEY, CDR2 SVGAGI. Trimming removed 6 bases from V and 12 bases from J, with 18 bases in between. The CDR3 nucleotides read TGTGCCAGCAGGGTCTACAGAGCCCTGTTGCAGTTCTTC. Its translation is CASRVYRALLQFF.